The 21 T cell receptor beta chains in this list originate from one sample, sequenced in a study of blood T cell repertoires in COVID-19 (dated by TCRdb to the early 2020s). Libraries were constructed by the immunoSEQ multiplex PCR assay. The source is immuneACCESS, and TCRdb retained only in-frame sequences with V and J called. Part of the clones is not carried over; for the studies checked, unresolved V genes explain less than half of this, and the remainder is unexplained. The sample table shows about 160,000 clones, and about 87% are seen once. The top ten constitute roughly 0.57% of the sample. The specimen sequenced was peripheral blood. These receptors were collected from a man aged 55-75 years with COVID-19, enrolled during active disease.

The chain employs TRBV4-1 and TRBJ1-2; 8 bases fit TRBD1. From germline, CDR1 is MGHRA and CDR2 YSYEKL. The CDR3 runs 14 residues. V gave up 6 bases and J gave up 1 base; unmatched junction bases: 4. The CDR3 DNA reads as TGCGCCAGCAGTCCAGGGGGCTTTAACTATGGCTACACCTTC. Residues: CASSPGGFNYGYTF.

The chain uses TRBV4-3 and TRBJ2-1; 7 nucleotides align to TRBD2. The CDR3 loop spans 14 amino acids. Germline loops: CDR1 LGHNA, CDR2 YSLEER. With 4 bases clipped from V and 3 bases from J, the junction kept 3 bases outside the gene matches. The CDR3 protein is CASSPTSFYNEQFF. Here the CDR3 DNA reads TGCGCCAGCAGCCCGACTAGCTTCTACAATGAGCAGTTCTTC.

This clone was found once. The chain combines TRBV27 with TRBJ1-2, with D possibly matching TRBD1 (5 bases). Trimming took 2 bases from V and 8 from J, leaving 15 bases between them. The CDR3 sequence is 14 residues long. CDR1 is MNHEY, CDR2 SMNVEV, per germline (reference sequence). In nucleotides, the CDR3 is TGTGCCAGCAGTTTAACTTCAGGGCAGGCGGGCTACACCTTC. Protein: CASSLTSGQAGYTF.

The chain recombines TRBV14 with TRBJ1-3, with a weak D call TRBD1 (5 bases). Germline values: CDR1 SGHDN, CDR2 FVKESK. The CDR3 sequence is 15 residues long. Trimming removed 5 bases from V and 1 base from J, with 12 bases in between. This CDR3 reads CASSFGGRSGNTIYF. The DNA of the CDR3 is TGTGCCAGCAGCTTTGGGGGGAGATCTGGAAACACCATATATTTT. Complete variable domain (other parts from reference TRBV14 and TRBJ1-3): EAGVTQFPSHSVIEKGQTVTLRCDPISGHDNLYWYRRVMGKEIKFLLHFVKESKQDESGMPNNRFLAERTGGTYSTLKVQPAELEDSGVYFCASSFGGRSGNTIYFGEGSWLTVV.

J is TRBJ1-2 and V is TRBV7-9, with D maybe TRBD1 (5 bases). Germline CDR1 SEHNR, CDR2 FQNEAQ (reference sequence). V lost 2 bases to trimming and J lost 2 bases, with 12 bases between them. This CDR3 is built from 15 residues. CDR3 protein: CASSLTLDRNYGYTF. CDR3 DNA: TGTGCCAGCAGCTTAACCCTAGACAGAAACTATGGCTACACCTTC.

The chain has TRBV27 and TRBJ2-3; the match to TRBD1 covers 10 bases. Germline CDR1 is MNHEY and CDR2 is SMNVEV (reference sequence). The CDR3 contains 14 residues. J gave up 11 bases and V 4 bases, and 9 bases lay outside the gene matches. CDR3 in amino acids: CASSWPGTGDGQYF. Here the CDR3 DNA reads TGTGCCAGCAGTTGGCCCGGGACAGGGGATGGGCAGTATTTT.

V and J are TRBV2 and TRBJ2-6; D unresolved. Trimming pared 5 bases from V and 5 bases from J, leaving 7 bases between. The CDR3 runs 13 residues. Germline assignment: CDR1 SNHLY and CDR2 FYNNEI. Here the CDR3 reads CASSLSWANVLTF. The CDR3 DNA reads TGTGCCAGCAGTCTTAGTTGGGCCAACGTCCTGACTTTC. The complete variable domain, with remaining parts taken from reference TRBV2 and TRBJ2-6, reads EPEVTQTPSHQVTQMGQEVILRCVPISNHLYFYWYRQILGQKVEFLVSFYNNEISEKSEIFDDQFSVERPDGSNFTLKIRSTKLEDSAMYFCASSLSWANVLTFGAGSRLTVL.

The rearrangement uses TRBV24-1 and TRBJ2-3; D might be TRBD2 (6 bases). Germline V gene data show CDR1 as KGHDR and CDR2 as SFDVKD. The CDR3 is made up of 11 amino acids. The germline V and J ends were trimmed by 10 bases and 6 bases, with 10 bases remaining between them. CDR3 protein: CATGGGDTQYF. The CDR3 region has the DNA TGTGCCACGGGAGGCGGTGATACGCAGTATTTT.

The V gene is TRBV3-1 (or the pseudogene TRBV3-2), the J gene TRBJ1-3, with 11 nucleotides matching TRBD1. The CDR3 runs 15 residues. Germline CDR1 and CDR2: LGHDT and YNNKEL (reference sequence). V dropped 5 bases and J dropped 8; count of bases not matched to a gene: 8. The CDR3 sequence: CASSYPGTGGDTIYF. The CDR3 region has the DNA TGTGCCAGCAGCTACCCCGGGACAGGGGGAGACACCATATATTTT.

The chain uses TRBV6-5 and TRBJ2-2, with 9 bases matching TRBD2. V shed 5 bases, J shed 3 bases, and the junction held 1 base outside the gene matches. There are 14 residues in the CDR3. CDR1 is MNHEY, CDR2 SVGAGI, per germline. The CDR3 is CASSIAGDTGELFF. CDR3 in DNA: TGTGCCAGCAGTATAGCGGGAGACACCGGGGAGCTGTTTTTT.

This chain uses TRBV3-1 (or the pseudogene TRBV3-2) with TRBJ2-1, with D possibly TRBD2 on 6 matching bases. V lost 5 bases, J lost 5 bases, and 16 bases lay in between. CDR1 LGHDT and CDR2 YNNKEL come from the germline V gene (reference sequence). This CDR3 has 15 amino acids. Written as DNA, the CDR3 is TGTGCCAGCAGCACCCCTGCGGGGAGGAACAATGAGCAGTTCTTC. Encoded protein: CASSTPAGRNNEQFF.

This CDR3 reads CASSLGSSSYNEQFF. The DNA for the CDR3 is TGCGCCAGCAGCTTGGGATCGAGCTCCTACAATGAGCAGTTCTTC. V is TRBV5-1 and J is TRBJ2-1; no firm D call. The CDR3 covers 15 residues. The germline V and J ends were trimmed by 0 bases and 0 bases, with 7 bases remaining between them. Germline-derived CDR1 and CDR2 are SGHRS and YFSETQ. Full variable domain (remainder filled in from reference TRBV5-1 and TRBJ2-1): KAGVTQTPRYLIKTRGQQVTLSCSPISGHRSVSWYQQTPGQGLQFLFEYFSETQRNKGNFPGRFSGRQFSNSRSEMNVSTLELGDSALYLCASSLGSSSYNEQFFGPGTRLTVL.

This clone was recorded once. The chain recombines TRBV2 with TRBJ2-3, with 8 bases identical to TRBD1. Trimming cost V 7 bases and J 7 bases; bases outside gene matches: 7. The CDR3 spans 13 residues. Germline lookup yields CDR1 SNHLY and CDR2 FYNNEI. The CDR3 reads CASNPDRAYTQYF. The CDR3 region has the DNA TGTGCCAGCAACCCGGACAGGGCTTATACGCAGTATTTT. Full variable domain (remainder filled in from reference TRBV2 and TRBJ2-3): EPEVTQTPSHQVTQMGQEVILRCVPISNHLYFYWYRQILGQKVEFLVSFYNNEISEKSEIFDDQFSVERPDGSNFTLKIRSTKLEDSAMYFCASNPDRAYTQYFGPGTRLTVL.

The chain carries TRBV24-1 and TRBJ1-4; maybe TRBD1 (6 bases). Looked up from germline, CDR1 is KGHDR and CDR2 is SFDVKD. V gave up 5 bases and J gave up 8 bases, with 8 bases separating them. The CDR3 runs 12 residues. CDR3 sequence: CATSAGQEKLFF. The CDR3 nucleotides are TGTGCCACCAGTGCTGGACAGGAAAAACTGTTTTTT.

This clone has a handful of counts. The CDR3 spells CASSEADRKIYEQYF. The CDR3 DNA reads as TGTGCCAGCAGTGAAGCAGACAGGAAGATTTACGAGCAGTACTTC. The chain carries TRBV2 and TRBJ2-7; D perhaps matches TRBD1 (6 bases). Trimming stripped 0 bases from V and 4 bases from J, with 13 bases between. The CDR3 covers 15 residues. CDR1 and CDR2 (germline): SNHLY, FYNNEI. Full variable domain (rest looked up from reference TRBV2 and TRBJ2-7): EPEVTQTPSHQVTQMGQEVILRCVPISNHLYFYWYRQILGQKVEFLVSFYNNEISEKSEIFDDQFSVERPDGSNFTLKIRSTKLEDSAMYFCASSEADRKIYEQYFGPGTRLTVT.

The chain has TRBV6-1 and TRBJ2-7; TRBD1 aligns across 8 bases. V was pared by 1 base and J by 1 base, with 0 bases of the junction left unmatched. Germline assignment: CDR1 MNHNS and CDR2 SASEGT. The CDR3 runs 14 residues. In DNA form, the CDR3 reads TGTGCCAGCAGTGAAGGACAGGGGTCCTACGAGCAGTACTTC. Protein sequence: CASSEGQGSYEQYF.

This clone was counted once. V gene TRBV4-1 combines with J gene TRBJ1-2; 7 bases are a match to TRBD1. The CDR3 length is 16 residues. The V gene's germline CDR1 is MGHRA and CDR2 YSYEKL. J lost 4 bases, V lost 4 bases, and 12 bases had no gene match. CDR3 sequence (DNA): TGCGCCAGCAGCCCGATAACGGGAGGGGGCACCTATGGCTACACCTTC. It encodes CASSPITGGGTYGYTF.

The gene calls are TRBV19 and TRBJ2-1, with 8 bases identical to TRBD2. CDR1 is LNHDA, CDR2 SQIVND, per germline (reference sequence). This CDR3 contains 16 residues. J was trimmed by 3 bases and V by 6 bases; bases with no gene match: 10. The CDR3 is CASSTTTSVNYNEQFF. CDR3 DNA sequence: TGTGCCAGTAGCACGACGACTAGCGTAAACTACAATGAGCAGTTCTTC.

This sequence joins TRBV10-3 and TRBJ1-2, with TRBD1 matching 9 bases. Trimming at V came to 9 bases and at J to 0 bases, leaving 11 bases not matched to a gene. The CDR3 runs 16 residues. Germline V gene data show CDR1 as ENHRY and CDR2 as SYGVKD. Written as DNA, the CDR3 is TGTGCCATAGCCCCTCGGGACAGGGAGGCTAACTATGGCTACACCTTC. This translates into CAIAPRDREANYGYTF.

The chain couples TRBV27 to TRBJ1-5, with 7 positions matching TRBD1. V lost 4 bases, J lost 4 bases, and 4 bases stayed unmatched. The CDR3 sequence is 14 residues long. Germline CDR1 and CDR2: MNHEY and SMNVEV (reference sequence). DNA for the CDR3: TGTGCCAGCAGTTCTCAGACAGGGAATCAGCCCCAGCATTTT. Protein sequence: CASSSQTGNQPQHF.

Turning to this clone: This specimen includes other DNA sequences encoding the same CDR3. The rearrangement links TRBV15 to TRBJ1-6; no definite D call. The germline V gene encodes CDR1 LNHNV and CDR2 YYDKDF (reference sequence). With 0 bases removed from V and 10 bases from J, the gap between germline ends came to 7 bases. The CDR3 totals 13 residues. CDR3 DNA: TGTGCCACCAGCAGAGATCGCGGGTCACCCCTCCACTTT. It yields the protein CATSRDRGSPLHF.